This TCR beta chain was sequenced for a study of graft-versus-host responses after intestinal transplantation. Details on this clone: Its antigen is unidentified.

Per germline, CDR1 SGHVS and CDR2 FQNEAQ. CDR3 length equals 14 residues. The V gene end was trimmed by 5 bases and the J gene end by 6 bases; junction bases not matched to a gene: 8. TCRdb's table, derived via immunoSEQ multiplex PCR, lists solely in-frame clones and lacks some. Of over 100,000 clones in the sample, approximately 92% were seen once. Sequences were derived from unstimulated CD4+ T cells sorted from spleen or lymph node cells, sampled before intestinal transplant. The source is a human donor who received an intestinal transplant. J is TRBJ1-1 and V is TRBV7-8; TRBD1 agrees at 8 bases. This chain's CDR3 is CASSVTGVGAEAFF. The CDR3 coding sequence is TGTGCCAGCAGCGTGACAGGGGTAGGGGCTGAAGCTTTCTTT.